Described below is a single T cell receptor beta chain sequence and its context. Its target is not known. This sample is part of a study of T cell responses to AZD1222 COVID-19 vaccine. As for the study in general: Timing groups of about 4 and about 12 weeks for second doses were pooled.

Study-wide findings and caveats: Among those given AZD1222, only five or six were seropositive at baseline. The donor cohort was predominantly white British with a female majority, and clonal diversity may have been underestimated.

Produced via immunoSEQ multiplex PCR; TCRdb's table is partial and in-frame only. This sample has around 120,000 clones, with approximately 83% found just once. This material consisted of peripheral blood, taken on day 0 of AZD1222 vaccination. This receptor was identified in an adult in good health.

The CDR3 spells CSATMGAAYGYTF. Written as DNA, the CDR3 is TGCAGCGCCACAATGGGCGCAGCCTATGGCTACACCTTC. V usage is TRBV29-1 and J usage is TRBJ1-2; D is ambiguous. Germline-derived CDR1 and CDR2 are SQVTM and ANQGSEA. The germline V and J ends were trimmed by 7 bases and 4 bases, with 16 bases remaining between them. There are 13 residues in the CDR3.